The T cell receptor beta chain under discussion was sequenced for a study of blood T cell repertoires in COVID-19. Study in general: The United States, Italy and Spain provided the acute and convalescent COVID-19 samples. In each case, the material was cDNA or gDNA derived from T cells, B-cell-depleted T cells, or PBMCs.

Germline V gene lookup returns CDR1 LNHNV and CDR2 YYDKDF (reference sequence). With 1 base removed from V and 0 bases from J, the gap between germline ends came to 9 bases. The CDR3 contains 15 residues. Sequencing used immunoSEQ multiplex PCR; TCRdb keeps in-frame clones, though not all of them. The sample records about 230,000 clones, 85% to 90% being singletons. In its sample, this clone was seen a few times. The clonotype originates from an older woman with acute or convalescent COVID-19. V and J are TRBV15 and TRBJ1-1; D remains unclear. The sample comprised peripheral blood. This CDR3 is CATSRGYSMNTEAFF. The CDR3 DNA reads TGTGCCACCAGCAGAGGGTACAGCATGAACACTGAAGCTTTCTTT.